The following is a T cell receptor (beta chain) sequence with its context. This sample is drawn from a study of blood T cell repertoires in COVID-19. The CDR3 has 15 residues. Germline CDR1 is MNHNS and CDR2 is SASEGT. V dropped 2 bases and J dropped 1 base, with 11 bases sitting between them. Authors' data handling: Amplifying reference gene primers gave estimates of nucleated cell counts. Clones were sequenced by immunoSEQ multiplex PCR, and TCRdb holds only the in-frame ones, with some missing. V, J and clone size were drawn from that table, and D and trimming were deduced from the DNA. The sample carries 470,000 or so clones, over 75% recorded once.

This TCR was sampled from a human donor in a cohort sampled during active COVID-19. The sample consisted of peripheral blood. This rearrangement joins TRBV6-1 to TRBJ1-1; no clear D gene. The CDR3 loop reads CASSETGWGNTEAFF. As DNA, the CDR3 is TGTGCCAGCAGTGAAACGGGGTGGGGGAACACTGAAGCTTTCTTT.